This TCR beta chain derives from a study of T cells in Graves' hyperthyroidism and ophthalmopathy. Study-level findings and limits: The model anticipated ophthalmopathy a median approximately 6.6 months pre-onset. By a 13 V-J model, ophthalmopathy was set apart from stable hyperthyroidism. Most expanded thyroid clonotypes above 0.001 recurred in blood.

Amplification targeted TCR beta CDR3 regions from RNA transcripts. A first-round RT-PCR of the TCR CDR3 used the HTBI primer set. From the multiplex PCR reads, TCRdb called clonotypes with MiXCR, one entry per CDR3 protein. In the table there are about 610,000 distinct CDR3 sequences, 40% to 55% of which are singletons. Clinical symptoms, serum thyroxine, TRAb, thyroid ultrasound and orbital computed tomography established diagnosis. This clonotype was counted a few times. The antigen is undetermined. Germline V lookup: CDR1 SEHNR, CDR2 FQNEAQ (reference sequence). This CDR3 is built from 15 residues. Trimming at V came to 3 bases and at J to 14 bases, leaving 11 bases not matched to a gene.

The genes are TRBV7-9 and TRBJ2-1, with 12 positions matching TRBD2. The source of this sequence is a woman aged 18-35 years with Graves' hyperthyroidism. Sample: peripheral blood or thyroid tissue (not recorded which). CDR3 residues: CASSLAGASGRGKFF. The CDR3 bases are TGTGCCAGCAGCTTGGCCGGGGCTAGCGGGAGGGGGAAGTTCTTC.